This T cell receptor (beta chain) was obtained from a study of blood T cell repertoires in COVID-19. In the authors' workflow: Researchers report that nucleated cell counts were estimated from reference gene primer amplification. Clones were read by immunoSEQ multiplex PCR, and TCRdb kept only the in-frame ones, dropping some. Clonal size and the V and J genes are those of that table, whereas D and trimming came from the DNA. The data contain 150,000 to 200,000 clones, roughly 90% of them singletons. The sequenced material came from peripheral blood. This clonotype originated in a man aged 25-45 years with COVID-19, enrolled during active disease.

Here the CDR3 DNA reads TGTGCCACCAGCAGAGATCCAACCCGCGGGAGGGATGGTGAGCAGTTCTTC. It yields the protein CATSRDPTRGRDGEQFF. This chain uses TRBV15 with TRBJ2-1, with 9 bases lining up with TRBD2. Germline loops: CDR1 LNHNV, CDR2 YYDKDF (reference sequence). The V and J ends lost 0 bases and 9 bases, in that order; junction bases with no gene match: 12. The CDR3 extends over 17 amino acids.